A single sample gave rise to the 25 T cell receptor beta chains below, sequenced in a study of post-analysis software for immune sequencing data. Each TCR beta cDNA library carried unique molecular identifiers. Each CDR3 protein gets one entry after TCRdb re-called the PCR reads with MiXCR. The data hold about 200,000 distinct CDR3 sequences, with 25% to 35% observed a single time. No cognate antigen is known for these TCRs. Points from the study as a whole: Five TRBV segments occurring more often in patients than controls included TRBV5-6, TRBV5-1 and TRBV20-1.

Material for sequencing was blood. All receptors derive from a girl aged 2-17 years with multiple sclerosis.

This rearrangement joins TRBV29-1 to TRBJ2-5, with unresolved D. This CDR3 comprises 12 residues. Germline CDR1 reads SQVTM; CDR2 reads ANQGSEA. Trimming took 7 bases from V and 1 from J, leaving 10 bases between them. CDR3 sequence: CSASGVQETQYF. CDR3 nucleotide sequence: TGCAGCGCCTCTGGGGTCCAAGAGACCCAGTACTTC.

The V and J genes are TRBV6-2 or TRBV6-3 and TRBJ1-5; D call uncertain. The CDR3 extends over 16 amino acids. In germline, CDR1 is MNHEY, CDR2 SVGEGT. Trimming shortened V by 2 bases and J by 2 bases, and 13 bases separated the two germline ends. CDR3 DNA: TGTGCCAGCAGTTACCGCCTGAGGAGGGGCAATCAGCCCCAGCATTTT. It codes for CASSYRLRRGNQPQHF.

CDR3 amino acids: CSAPGYNEQFF. CDR3 nucleotides: TGCAGTGCCCCAGGGTACAATGAGCAGTTCTTC. This chain connects TRBV20-1 to TRBJ2-1; possible D gene TRBD1, 5 bases. There are 11 residues in the CDR3. V lost 6 bases, J lost 4 bases, and 7 bases lay in between. The germline CDR1 and CDR2 sequences are DFQATT and SNEGSKA (reference sequence).

This clonotype showed up many times. The chain has TRBV29-1 and TRBJ1-2; D is unresolved. Germline CDR1 and CDR2: SQVTM and ANQGSEA. The V end lost 4 bases, the J end lost 1 base, and 7 bases lay between the germline ends. The CDR3 has 12 amino acids. CDR3 bases: TGCAGCGTTGGAAGGAATAACTATGGCTACACCTTC. It codes for CSVGRNNYGYTF.

The chain has TRBV28 and TRBJ2-5; TRBD2 agrees at 8 bases. This CDR3 spans 16 amino acids. The V gene's germline CDR1 is MDHEN and CDR2 SYDVKM. V lost 1 base and J lost 5; bases outside the gene matches: 9. The CDR3: CASSLSGGPGVETQYF. Written as DNA, the CDR3 is TGTGCCAGCAGTTTATCGGGAGGGCCGGGTGTGGAGACCCAGTACTTC.

V usage is TRBV12-3 or TRBV12-4 and J usage is TRBJ1-6; D not certain. V lost 6 bases to trimming and J lost 10 bases, with 16 bases between them. The CDR3 length is 14 residues. DNA of the CDR3: TGTGCCAGCAGCCTATCGGGCTCGGGGTCACCCCTCCACTTT. Translation gives CASSLSGSGSPLHF.

This clonotype was seen repeatedly, ten times or more. This rearrangement joins TRBV7-9 to TRBJ2-7; the D is unclear. Looked up from germline, CDR1 is SEHNR and CDR2 is FQNEAQ (reference sequence). With 0 bases removed from V and 6 bases from J, the gap between germline ends came to 6 bases. The CDR3 spans 12 residues. CDR3 amino acids: CASSLASSEQYF. Written as DNA, the CDR3 is TGTGCCAGCAGCTTAGCCTCGAGCGAGCAGTACTTC.

The genes are TRBV20-1 and TRBJ2-7, with D hard to call. The CDR3 length is 16 residues. V lost 6 bases and J lost 0, with 21 bases in between. Per the germline V gene, CDR1 is DFQATT and CDR2 is SNEGSKA (reference sequence). CDR3 region: CSAYRASVESSYEQYF. CDR3 DNA: TGCAGTGCCTACCGCGCCTCTGTGGAGAGCTCCTACGAGCAGTACTTC.

The V and J genes are TRBV7-2 and TRBJ2-1; TRBD2 is a possible D gene (6 bases). The CDR3 length is 17 residues. The germline gives CDR1 SGHTA, CDR2 FQGNSA. Trimming removed 5 bases from V and 4 bases from J, with 21 bases in between. The CDR3 DNA reads TGTGCCAGCAGCCCCCTGCGGCTGGGAGGCCCATACAATGAGCAGTTCTTC. Encoded protein: CASSPLRLGGPYNEQFF.

Comment on this clonotype: The junction differs from germline at one of its ends, possibly a read error. The chain combines TRBV7-2 with TRBJ2-6, with D perhaps matching TRBD1 or TRBD2 (5 bases each). CDR1 is SGHTA, CDR2 FQGNSA, per germline. The CDR3 spans 17 residues. The CDR3 loop is CASSLARGGFGANVPTF. Written as DNA, the CDR3 is TGTGCCAGCAGCTTAGCGCGTGGGGGATTTGGGGCCAACGTCCCGACTTTC.

This clonotype was seen repeatedly, ten times or more. Here the CDR3 reads CASSLNGHYEQYF. In DNA, the CDR3 is TGTGCCAGCAGCCTAAATGGTCACTACGAGCAGTACTTC. The J gene is TRBJ2-7, the V gene TRBV3-1; D not certain. The germline V and J ends were trimmed by 4 bases and 3 bases, with 10 bases remaining between them. Germline V CDR1 and CDR2: LGHDT, YNNKEL (reference sequence). The CDR3 has 13 residues.

This clonotype was seen ten or more times. V gene TRBV29-1 combines with J gene TRBJ2-1; 13 nucleotides agree with TRBD2. Germline lookup yields CDR1 SQVTM and CDR2 ANQGSEA. V lost 7 bases and J lost 3; bases outside the gene matches: 6. The CDR3 has 15 amino acids. The CDR3 bases are TGCAGCGCTACAAGGACTAGCGGGAGCTACAATGAGCAGTTCTTC. This encodes CSATRTSGSYNEQFF.

This clonotype was detected many times. The chain is built from TRBV28 and TRBJ2-5; TRBD2 aligns across 7 bases. Germline V lookup: CDR1 MDHEN, CDR2 SYDVKM. V shed 5 bases and J 9 bases; nucleotides not matched to a gene: 12. The CDR3 loop spans 14 amino acids. The CDR3 is CASSLPSGRQAQYF. In DNA, the CDR3 is TGTGCCAGCAGTCTCCCTAGCGGCAGGCAGGCCCAGTACTTC.

The rearrangement uses TRBV2 and TRBJ2-2; D unresolved. CDR3 length: 11 amino acids. Trimming took 7 bases from V and 3 from J, leaving 3 bases between them. Germline CDR1 SNHLY, CDR2 FYNNEI. This CDR3 is CASKDTGELFF. CDR3 sequence (DNA): TGTGCCAGCAAGGACACCGGGGAGCTGTTTTTT.

On this clonotype itself: A much larger clone is a single base away; this may be a read error. This sequence joins TRBV5-1 and TRBJ2-7, with D perhaps matching TRBD1 or TRBD2 (5 bases each). Looked up from germline, CDR1 is SGHRS and CDR2 is YFSETQ. V lost 4 bases and J lost 7, with 15 bases in between. The CDR3 has 13 residues. The CDR3 sequence is CASSAGRVNEQYF. DNA of the CDR3: TGCGCCAGCAGCGCAGGGCGGGTAAATGAGCAGTACTTC.

The chain links TRBV6-5 to TRBJ1-2; D might be TRBD1 (5 bases). Trimming pared 2 bases from V and 6 bases from J, leaving 16 bases between. This CDR3 contains 15 residues. Germline loops: CDR1 MNHEY, CDR2 SVGAGI. This CDR3 is CASSYPGGEANGYTF. CDR3 nucleotide sequence: TGTGCCAGCAGTTACCCGGGAGGGGAGGCCAATGGCTACACCTTC.

This chain links TRBV6-5 with TRBJ1-6, with 7 bases lining up with TRBD1. CDR1 is MNHEY, CDR2 SVGAGI, per germline. Losses at the gene ends were 2 bases for V and 10 bases for J; bases not matched to a gene: 8. The CDR3 contains 15 residues. The chain's CDR3 is CASSYTQGLESPLHF. In DNA form, the CDR3 reads TGTGCCAGCAGTTACACACAGGGGTTGGAATCACCCCTCCACTTT.

This clonotype came up a few times. The V and J genes are TRBV20-1 and TRBJ2-4; possible D gene TRBD2, 7 bases. Germline-derived CDR1 and CDR2 are DFQATT and SNEGSKA (reference sequence). Deletions cut 5 bases from V and 6 bases from J, with 14 bases between. CDR3 length: 13 residues. Here the CDR3 reads CSAVRGAANIQYF. For the CDR3, the DNA is TGCAGTGCTGTCCGGGGGGCTGCAAACATTCAGTACTTC.

The V call is TRBV12-3 or TRBV12-4, the J call TRBJ2-5, with TRBD2 matching 8 bases. The junction had 6 bases not matched to a gene; V was cut back by 4 bases and J by 5 bases. The CDR3 contains 14 residues. DNA of the CDR3: TGTGCCAGCAGTTGGACTAGCCGTCAGGAGACCCAGTACTTC. It encodes CASSWTSRQETQYF.

This rearrangement joins TRBV20-1 to TRBJ1-1; D gene unclear. The V end was cut by 4 bases, the J end by 4 bases, with 10 bases between. This CDR3 has 12 residues. Germline V gene data show CDR1 as DFQATT and CDR2 as SNEGSKA (reference sequence). The CDR3 bases are TGCAGTGCTACCATCTCTGGCACTGAAGCTTTCTTT. As protein: CSATISGTEAFF.

The sample holds many counts of this clonotype. V usage is TRBV18 and J usage is TRBJ2-5; TRBD1 matches at 7 bases. Trimming removed 6 bases from V and 1 base from J; junction bases left unmatched: 5. CDR1 is KGHSH and CDR2 is LQKENI in the germline V gene. The CDR3 sequence is 14 residues long. Written as DNA, the CDR3 is TGTGCCAGCTCTCCGGACAGGATCCAAGAGACCCAGTACTTC. The encoded protein is CASSPDRIQETQYF.

With respect to this clonotype: A much larger clone lies a single base off, so this may be a read error. The rearrangement uses TRBV3-1 and TRBJ2-7; D uncertain. Germline-derived CDR1 and CDR2 are LGHDT and YNNKEL (reference sequence). The length of the CDR3 is 15 residues. CDR3 in amino acids: CASSQGRQPNYGQYF. In nucleotides, the CDR3 is TGTGCCAGCAGCCAAGGTAGACAACCTAACTACGGGCAGTACTTC.

This clonotype was seen more than once but under ten times. The chain has TRBV10-2 and TRBJ2-2; 9 nucleotides align to TRBD2. CDR3 length: 16 amino acids. J gave up 4 bases and V 4 bases, and 7 bases lay outside the gene matches. The germline CDR1 and CDR2 sequences are WSHSY and SAAADI. CDR3 sequence (DNA): TGCGCCAGCAGTGTTTTAGCGGGAGTAGGCACCGGGGAGCTGTTTTTT. Amino acids: CASSVLAGVGTGELFF.

The V call is TRBV5-1, the J call TRBJ1-1, with 9 bases fitting TRBD1. This CDR3 is built from 14 residues. V trimming: 5 bases; J trimming: 3 bases; junction bases outside the gene matches: 5. CDR1 is SGHRS, CDR2 YFSETQ, per germline. For the CDR3, the DNA is TGCGCCAGCAGATTACAGGGGGCTGACACTGAAGCTTTCTTT. Translated: CASRLQGADTEAFF.

The V gene is TRBV10-3, the J gene TRBJ2-7; 7 bases map to TRBD2. There are 17 residues in the CDR3. The ends lost 2 bases at V and 7 bases at J; junction bases unmatched: 17. Germline CDR1 ENHRY, CDR2 SYGVKD. This CDR3 is CAISEADPGGPAGEQYF. As DNA, the CDR3 is TGTGCCATCAGTGAGGCCGACCCGGGAGGCCCTGCTGGGGAGCAGTACTTC.